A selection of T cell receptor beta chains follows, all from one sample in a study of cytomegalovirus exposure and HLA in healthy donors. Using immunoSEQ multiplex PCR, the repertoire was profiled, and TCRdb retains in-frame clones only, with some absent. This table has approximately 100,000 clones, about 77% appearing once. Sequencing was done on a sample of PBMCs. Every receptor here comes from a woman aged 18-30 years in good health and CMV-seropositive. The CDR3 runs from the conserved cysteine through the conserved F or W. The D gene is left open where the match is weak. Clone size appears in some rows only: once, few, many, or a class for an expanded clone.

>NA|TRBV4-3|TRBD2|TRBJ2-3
CASSQSTSGSADTQYF
TGCGCCAGCAGCCAATCGACTAGCGGGAGTGCAGATACGCAGTATTTT
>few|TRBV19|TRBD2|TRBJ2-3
CASSIRAGATDTQYF
TGTGCCAGTAGTATTAGGGCGGGAGCGACAGATACGCAGTATTTT
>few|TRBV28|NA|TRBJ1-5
CASSSEQASNQPQHF
TGTGCCAGCAGTTCCGAACAGGCGAGCAATCAGCCCCAGCATTTT
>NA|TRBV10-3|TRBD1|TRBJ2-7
CAIRRDRGRSYEQYF
TGTGCCATCAGACGGGACAGGGGAAGATCCTACGAGCAGTACTTC
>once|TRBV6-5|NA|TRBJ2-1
CASSYSGRSGEQFF
TGTGCCAGCAGTTACTCGGGGCGCTCGGGTGAGCAGTTCTTC
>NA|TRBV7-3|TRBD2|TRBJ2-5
CASSLRAGGSKETQYF
TGTGCCAGCAGCTTAAGGGCGGGAGGTTCGAAAGAGACCCAGTACTTC
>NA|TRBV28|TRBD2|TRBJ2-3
CASRARTSGRTDTQYF
TGTGCCAGCAGAGCCCGGACTAGCGGCCGCACAGATACGCAGTATTTT
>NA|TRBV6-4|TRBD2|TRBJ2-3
CASRRERSTDTQYF
TGTGCCAGCAGGCGGGAGCGGAGCACAGATACGCAGTATTTT
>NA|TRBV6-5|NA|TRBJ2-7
CASRTLTGAGYEQYF
TGTGCCAGCAGGACCTTGACGGGCGCGGGCTACGAGCAGTACTTC
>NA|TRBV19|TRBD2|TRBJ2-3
CASRLAGGGDTQYF
TGTGCCAGTAGACTAGCGGGAGGAGGAGATACGCAGTATTTT
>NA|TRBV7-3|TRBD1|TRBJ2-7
CASSPDRGREQYF
TGTGCCAGCAGCCCTGACAGGGGGCGCGAGCAGTACTTC
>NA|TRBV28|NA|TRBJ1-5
CASSLTRGSQPQHF
TGTGCCAGCAGTTTAACAAGGGGTAGTCAGCCCCAGCATTTT
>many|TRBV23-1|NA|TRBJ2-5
CASLATTEGETQYF
TGCGCCAGCCTTGCGACCACAGAGGGAGAGACCCAGTACTTC
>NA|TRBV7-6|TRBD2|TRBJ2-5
CASSSGGLQETQYF
TGTGCCAGCAGCTCGGGGGGGCTACAAGAGACCCAGTACTTC
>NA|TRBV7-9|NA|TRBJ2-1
CASSLGQSLNEQFF
TGTGCCAGCAGCTTAGGACAGAGTCTCAATGAGCAGTTCTTC
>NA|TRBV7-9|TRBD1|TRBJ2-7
CASSQTGQTYEQYF
TGTGCCAGCAGCCAAACGGGACAGACTTACGAGCAGTACTTC
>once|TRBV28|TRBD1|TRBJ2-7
CASSPGGGSVYEQYF
TGTGCCAGCAGCCCAGGGGGCGGATCTGTGTACGAGCAGTACTTC
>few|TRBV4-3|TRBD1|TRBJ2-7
CASSQGTGRTYEQYF
TGCGCCAGCAGCCAAGGGACAGGTAGGACCTACGAGCAGTACTTC
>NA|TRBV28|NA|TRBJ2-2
CASTLRGSGHGELFF
TGTGCCAGCACCCTTAGGGGGAGTGGTCACGGGGAGCTGTTTTTT
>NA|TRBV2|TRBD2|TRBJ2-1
CASSERVGGSQYNEQFF
TGTGCCAGCAGTGAAAGGGTGGGGGGGTCCCAATACAATGAGCAGTTCTTC
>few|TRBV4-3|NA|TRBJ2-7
CASSQSQGSYEQYF
TGCGCCAGCAGCCAAAGCCAGGGGTCCTACGAGCAGTACTTC
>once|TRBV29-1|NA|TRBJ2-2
CSVERYTGELFF
TGCAGCGTGGAACGTTACACCGGGGAGCTGTTTTTT
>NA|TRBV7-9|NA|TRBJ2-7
CSSSSQGDEQYF
TGTTCCAGCAGCTCACAGGGCGACGAGCAGTACTTC
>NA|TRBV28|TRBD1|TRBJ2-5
CASSFPDRSQETQYF
TGTGCCAGCAGTTTTCCGGACAGGTCCCAAGAGACCCAGTACTTC
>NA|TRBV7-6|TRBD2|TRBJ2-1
CASSLFPSGSSYNEQFF
TGTGCCAGCAGCTTATTTCCTAGCGGGTCCTCCTACAATGAGCAGTTCTTC
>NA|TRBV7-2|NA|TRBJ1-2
CASSPVGARANYGYTF
TGTGCCAGCAGCCCCGTGGGGGCTAGAGCTAACTATGGCTACACCTTC
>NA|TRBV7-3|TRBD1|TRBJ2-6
CASSSGQGDLSGANVLTF
TGTGCCAGCAGCTCGGGACAGGGGGATCTCTCTGGGGCCAACGTCCTGACTTTC
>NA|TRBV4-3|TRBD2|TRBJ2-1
CASSQGLAGENEQFF
TGCGCCAGCAGCCAAGGGCTAGCGGGAGAAAATGAGCAGTTCTTC
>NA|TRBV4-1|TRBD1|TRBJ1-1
CASSGPRDRGRETEAFF
TGCGCCAGCTCCGGACCCCGGGACAGGGGGCGAGAGACTGAAGCTTTCTTT
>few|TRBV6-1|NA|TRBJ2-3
CASSEGAPATQYF
TGTGCCAGCAGTGAAGGGGCACCTGCTACGCAGTATTTT
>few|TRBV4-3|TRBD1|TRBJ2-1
CASSQEGRETGLDNEQFF
TGCGCCAGCAGCCAAGAGGGGAGAGAGACAGGGCTTGACAATGAGCAGTTCTTC
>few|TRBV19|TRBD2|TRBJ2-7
CASSIGAGTSGFYEQYF
TGTGCCAGTAGTATAGGGGCCGGGACTAGCGGATTTTACGAGCAGTACTTC
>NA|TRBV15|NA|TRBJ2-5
CATSRGAQETQYF
TGTGCCACCAGCAGAGGAGCTCAAGAGACCCAGTACTTC
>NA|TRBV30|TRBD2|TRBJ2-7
CAWKGALGGGTYEQYF
TGTGCCTGGAAGGGAGCCCTTGGGGGGGGAACCTACGAGCAGTACTTC
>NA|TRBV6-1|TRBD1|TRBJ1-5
CASRGDRGQPQHF
TGTGCCAGCAGGGGGGACAGGGGCCAGCCCCAGCATTTT
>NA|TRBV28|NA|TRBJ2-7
CASSLGATMTYEQYF
TGTGCCAGCAGTTTGGGCGCCACGATGACCTACGAGCAGTACTTC
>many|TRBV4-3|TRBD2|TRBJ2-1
CASSQEMGTSSEQFF
TGCGCCAGCAGCCAAGAAATGGGGACTAGTAGTGAGCAGTTCTTC
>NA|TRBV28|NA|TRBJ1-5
CASRAWAVNQPQHF
TGTGCCAGCAGGGCCTGGGCAGTAAATCAGCCCCAGCATTTT
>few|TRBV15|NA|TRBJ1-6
CATSREQTSPLHF
TGTGCCACCAGCAGAGAACAGACTTCACCCCTCCACTTT
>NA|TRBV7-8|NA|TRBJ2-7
CASSSRESSYEQYF
TGTGCCAGCAGCTCACGGGAGTCCTCCTACGAGCAGTACTTC
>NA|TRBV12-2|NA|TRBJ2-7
CASRSLERELRPYEQYF
TGTGCAAGTCGCTCTCTCGAGCGGGAGCTCCGTCCCTACGAGCAGTACTTC
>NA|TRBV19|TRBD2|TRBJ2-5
CASSIGAGGWETQYF
TGTGCCAGTAGTATCGGAGCGGGAGGTTGGGAGACCCAGTACTTC
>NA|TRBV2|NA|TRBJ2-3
CASKGEAVGTDTQYF
TGTGCCAGCAAGGGAGAGGCGGTCGGCACAGATACGCAGTATTTT
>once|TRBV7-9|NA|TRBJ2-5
CASSPVGGGEQYF
TGTGCCAGCAGCCCCGTAGGAGGGGGGGAGCAGTACTTC
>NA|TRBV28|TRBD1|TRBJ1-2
CASSNTGTGGELYGYTF
TGTGCCAGCAGTAACACCGGGACAGGGGGCGAACTTTATGGCTACACCTTC
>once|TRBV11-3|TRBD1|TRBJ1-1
CASSFRQGRTGVTEAFF
TGTGCCAGCAGCTTCCGACAGGGAAGGACTGGGGTTACTGAAGCTTTCTTT
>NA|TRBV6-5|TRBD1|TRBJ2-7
CASSKDRGHEQYF
TGTGCCAGCAGCAAGGACAGGGGCCACGAGCAGTACTTC
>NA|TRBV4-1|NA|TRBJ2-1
CASRAGTELGNEQFF
TGCGCCAGCAGGGCGGGGACCGAGCTGGGCAATGAGCAGTTCTTC
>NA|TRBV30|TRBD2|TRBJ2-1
CAWEREGSNEQFF
TGTGCCTGGGAGCGGGAGGGGAGCAATGAGCAGTTCTTC
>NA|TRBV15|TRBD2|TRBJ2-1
CATNSGTSEFNEQFF
TGTGCCACCAACTCCGGGACTAGCGAATTTAATGAGCAGTTCTTC
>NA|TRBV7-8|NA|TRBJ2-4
CASSSTTLLAKNIQYF
TGTGCCAGCAGCTCCACTACACTTCTCGCCAAAAACATTCAGTACTTC
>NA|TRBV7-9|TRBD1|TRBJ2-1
CASSYPGQGYNEQFF
TGTGCCAGCAGCTACCCGGGACAGGGGTACAATGAGCAGTTCTTC
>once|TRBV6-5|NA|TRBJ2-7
CASSYLAGTSYEQYF
TGTGCCAGCAGTTACCTCGCGGGAACCTCCTACGAGCAGTACTTC
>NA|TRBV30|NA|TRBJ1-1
CAWSVLIKDTEAFF
TGTGCCTGGAGTGTACTAATAAAGGACACTGAAGCTTTCTTT